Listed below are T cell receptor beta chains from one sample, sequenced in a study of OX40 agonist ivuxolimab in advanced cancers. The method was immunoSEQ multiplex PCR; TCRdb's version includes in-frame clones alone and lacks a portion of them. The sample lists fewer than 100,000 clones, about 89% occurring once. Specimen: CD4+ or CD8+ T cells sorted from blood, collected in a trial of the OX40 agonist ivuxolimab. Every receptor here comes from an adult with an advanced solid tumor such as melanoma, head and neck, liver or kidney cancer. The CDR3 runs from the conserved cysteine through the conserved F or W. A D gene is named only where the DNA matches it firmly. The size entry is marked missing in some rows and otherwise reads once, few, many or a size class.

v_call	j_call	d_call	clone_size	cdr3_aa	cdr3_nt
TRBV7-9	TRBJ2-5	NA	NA	CASSPEGRETQYF	TGTGCCAGCAGCCCAGAAGGGAGAGAGACCCAGTACTTC
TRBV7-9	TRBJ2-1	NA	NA	CASSLDGYNEQFF	TGTGCCAGCAGCCTGGACGGGTACAATGAGCAGTTCTTC
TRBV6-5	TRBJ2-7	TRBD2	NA	CASSYMASGEYEQYF	TGTGCCAGCAGTTACATGGCTAGCGGGGAATACGAGCAGTACTTC
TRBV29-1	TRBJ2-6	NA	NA	CSVEEFGDSGANVLTF	TGCAGCGTTGAAGAGTTCGGTGACTCTGGGGCCAACGTCCTGACTTTC
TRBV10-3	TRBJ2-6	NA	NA	CAISEGLLSSGANVLTF	TGTGCCATCAGTGAGGGTCTCCTTAGCTCTGGGGCCAACGTCCTGACTTTC
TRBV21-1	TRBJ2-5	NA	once	CASSNGTSGREGETQYF	TGTGCCAGCAGCAACGGGACTAGCGGGAGAGAGGGGGAGACCCAGTACTTC
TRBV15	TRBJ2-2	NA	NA	CATSRAGNGELFF	TGTGCCACCAGCAGAGCAGGGAACGGGGAGCTGTTTTTT
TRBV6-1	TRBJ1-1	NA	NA	CASSEGPYGTEAFF	TGTGCCAGCAGTGAGGGGCCCTATGGGACTGAAGCTTTCTTT
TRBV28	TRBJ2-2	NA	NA	CASSPDRYTGELFF	TGTGCCAGCAGTCCTGACAGGTACACCGGGGAGCTGTTTTTT
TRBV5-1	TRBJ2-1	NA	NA	CASSWGGSSYNEQFF	TGCGCCAGCAGCTGGGGAGGTAGCTCCTACAATGAGCAGTTCTTC
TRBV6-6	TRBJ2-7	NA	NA	CAITRDNLWRSYEQYF	TGTGCCATCACCCGGGACAACCTATGGCGCTCCTACGAGCAGTACTTC
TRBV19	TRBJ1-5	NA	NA	CASSATLWGSHQPQHF	TGTGCCAGTAGTGCAACCCTTTGGGGGAGCCATCAGCCCCAGCATTTT
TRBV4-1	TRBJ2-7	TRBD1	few	CASSQEYQGVPYEQYF	TGCGCCAGCAGCCAAGAATACCAGGGGGTCCCCTACGAGCAGTACTTC
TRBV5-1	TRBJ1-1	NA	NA	CASSLIPSGAEAFF	TGCGCCAGCAGCTTAATCCCGTCAGGGGCTGAAGCTTTCTTT
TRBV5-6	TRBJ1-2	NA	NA	CASSLAVGYGYTF	TGTGCCAGCAGCCTCGCGGTCGGATATGGCTACACCTTC
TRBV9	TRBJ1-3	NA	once	CASSEPGTTSGNTIYF	TGTGCCAGCAGCGAGCCTGGGACTACCTCTGGAAACACCATATATTTT
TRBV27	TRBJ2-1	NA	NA	CASSWGRLNEQFF	TGTGCCAGCAGTTGGGGCCGGCTGAATGAGCAGTTCTTC
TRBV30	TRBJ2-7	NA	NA	CAWSARTDSYEQYF	TGTGCCTGGAGTGCCCGGACAGACTCCTACGAGCAGTACTTC
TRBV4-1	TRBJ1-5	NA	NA	CASSQVGGYSNQPQHF	TGCGCCAGCAGCCAAGTGGGGGGTTATAGCAATCAGCCCCAGCATTTT
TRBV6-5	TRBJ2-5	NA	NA	CASSYRLSRETQYF	TGTGCCAGCAGTTACAGGCTGAGCAGGGAGACCCAGTACTTC
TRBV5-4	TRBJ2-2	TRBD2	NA	CASRGSGSGNTGELFF	TGTGCCAGCAGGGGGAGCGGGAGTGGGAACACCGGGGAGCTGTTTTTT
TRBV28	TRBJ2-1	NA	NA	CASREQGNEQFF	TGTGCCAGCAGAGAACAGGGTAATGAGCAGTTCTTC
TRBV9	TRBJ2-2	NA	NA	CASSVGLGSELFF	TGTGCCAGCAGCGTAGGGTTGGGGAGCGAGCTGTTTTTT
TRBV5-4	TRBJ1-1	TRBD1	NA	CASSPRDRVNTEAFF	TGTGCCAGCAGCCCCCGGGACAGGGTGAACACTGAAGCTTTCTTT
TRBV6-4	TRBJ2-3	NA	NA	CASSDVGTGTRVF	NA
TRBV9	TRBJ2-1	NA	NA	CASSPLGAEYNEQFF	TGTGCCAGCAGTCCCTTAGGGGCCGAGTACAATGAGCAGTTCTTC
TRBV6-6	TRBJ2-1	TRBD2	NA	CASLGRESYNEQFF	TGTGCCAGCCTTGGGCGGGAGTCCTACAATGAGCAGTTCTTC
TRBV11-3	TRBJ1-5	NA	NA	CASSRGGGGNQPQHF	TGTGCCAGCAGCCGCGGGGGGGGCGGCAATCAGCCCCAGCATTTT
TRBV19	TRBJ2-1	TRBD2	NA	CASSSPSGGDHNEQFF	TGTGCCAGTAGTAGTCCTAGCGGGGGGGATCACAATGAGCAGTTCTTC
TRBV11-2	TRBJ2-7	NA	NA	CASSLALAGYEQYF	TGTGCCAGCAGCTTAGCCCTAGCTGGCTACGAGCAGTACTTC
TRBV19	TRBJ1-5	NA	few	CASSIHLGQPQHF	TGTGCCAGTAGTATACACCTGGGGCAGCCCCAGCATTTT
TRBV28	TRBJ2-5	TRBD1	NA	CASSLVGQLVSVAETQYF	TGTGCCAGCAGTTTAGTGGGACAGCTTGTATCGGTTGCGGAGACCCAGTACTTC
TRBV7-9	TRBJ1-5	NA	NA	CASSLGVRGQPQHF	TGTGCCAGCAGCTTAGGGGTCCGCGGTCAGCCCCAGCATTTT
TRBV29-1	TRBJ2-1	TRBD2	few	CSVTPETSGLGGQFF	TGCAGCGTTACACCGGAGACTAGCGGTTTGGGGGGGCAGTTCTTC
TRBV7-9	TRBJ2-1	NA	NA	CASWGAAGQFF	TGTGCCAGCTGGGGAGCCGCTGGGCAGTTCTTC
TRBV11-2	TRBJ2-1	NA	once	CASSFPGNEQFF	TGTGCCAGCAGCTTCCCCGGGAATGAGCAGTTCTTC
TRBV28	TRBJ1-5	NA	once	CASSLPWGASQPQHF	TGTGCCAGCAGTTTACCTTGGGGAGCTAGTCAGCCCCAGCATTTT
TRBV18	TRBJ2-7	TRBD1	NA	CASSPRQGDPYEQYF	TGTGCCAGCTCGCCGAGACAGGGAGATCCATACGAGCAGTACTTC
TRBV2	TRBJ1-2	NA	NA	CASLGEGWNYGYTF	TGTGCCAGCTTAGGGGAGGGGTGGAACTATGGCTACACCTTC
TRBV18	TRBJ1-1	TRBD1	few	CASSPPRQGAEAFF	TGTGCCAGCTCACCACCGAGACAGGGGGCTGAAGCTTTCTTT
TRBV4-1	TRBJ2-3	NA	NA	CASSQAQSVADTQYF	TGCGCCAGCAGCCAAGCTCAGTCTGTGGCAGATACGCAGTATTTT
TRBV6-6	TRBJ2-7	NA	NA	CASSYILGSPEQYF	TGTGCCAGCAGTTATATTCTCGGGAGCCCCGAGCAGTACTTC
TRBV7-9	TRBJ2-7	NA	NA	CASSQDRPGPYEQYF	TGTGCCAGCAGCCAAGATAGGCCAGGGCCCTACGAGCAGTACTTC
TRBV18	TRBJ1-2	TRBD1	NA	CASSPAGGPDGYTF	TGTGCCAGCTCACCGGCAGGGGGCCCCGATGGCTACACCTTC
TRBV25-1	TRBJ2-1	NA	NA	CASLSLSSSGNEQFF	TGTGCCAGCCTCTCCCTGTCTAGTAGCGGCAATGAGCAGTTCTTC
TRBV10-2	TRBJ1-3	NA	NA	CASRPVGGEDGNTIYF	TGCGCCAGCAGGCCCGTTGGGGGCGAGGACGGAAACACCATATATTTT
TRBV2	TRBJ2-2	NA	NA	CASRQQVTGELFF	TGTGCCAGCAGACAACAGGTCACCGGGGAGCTGTTTTTT
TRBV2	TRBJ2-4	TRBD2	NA	CASSVRTSGIRENIQYF	TGTGCCAGCAGTGTTAGGACTAGCGGGATCCGAGAAAACATTCAGTACTTC
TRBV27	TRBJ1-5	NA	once	CASRRGGGDQPQHF	TGTGCCAGCCGACGGGGGGGAGGGGATCAGCCCCAGCATTTT